The sequence of this TCR beta chain was determined in a study of blood T cell repertoires in COVID-19. Study background: From the United States, Italy and Spain came samples of acute and convalescent COVID-19.

TCRdb keeps only in-frame clones here, not all; method: immunoSEQ multiplex PCR. The data show tens of thousands of clones, about 91% seen once. CDR1 is MDHEN, CDR2 SYDVKM, per germline. The CDR3 extends over 13 amino acids. The germline V and J ends were trimmed by 6 bases and 2 bases, with 8 bases remaining between them. Sequencing was performed on peripheral blood. This clonotype was obtained from a man aged 45-60 years with active COVID-19. J is TRBJ1-5 and V is TRBV28; D not resolved. CDR3 in amino acids: CASRFSGNQPQHF. The DNA for the CDR3 is TGTGCCAGCAGGTTCTCAGGCAATCAGCCCCAGCATTTT.